A selection of T cell receptor beta chains follows, all from one sample in a study of cytomegalovirus exposure and HLA in healthy donors. Sequenced by immunoSEQ multiplex PCR; TCRdb stores in-frame clones only, minus some. In total, the table holds some 120,000 clones. Source material: PBMCs. Receptors were obtained from a man aged 35 to 55 in good health and CMV-seronegative. Each CDR3 is given with its conserved first and last residue. The order of the fields is D gene, J gene, V gene, CDR3 length, CDR3 DNA, CDR3 protein. The D gene is left open where the match is weak.

D: TRBD1; J: TRBJ2-5; V: TRBV5-1; length: 15; DNA: TGCGCCAGCAGCTCCCAACCCGGGACAGTTGAGACCCAGTACTTC; CDR3: CASSSQPGTVETQYF
D: NA; J: TRBJ2-3; V: TRBV25-1; length: 16; DNA: TGTGCCAGCAGTCCCAGGGTAGCCCTGAGCACAGATACGCAGTATTTT; CDR3: CASSPRVALSTDTQYF
D: TRBD1; J: TRBJ1-1; V: TRBV10-3; length: 16; DNA: TGTGCCATCAGTGTTGCCTTGACAGGGCCTTCGTTGGGAGCTTTCTTT; CDR3: CAISVALTGPSLGAFF
D: TRBD1; J: TRBJ2-1; V: TRBV7-8; length: 15; DNA: TGTGCCAGCAGCTTAGACAGGGGGTCCTACAATGAGCAGTTCTTC; CDR3: CASSLDRGSYNEQFF
D: NA; J: TRBJ2-7; V: TRBV7-9; length: 15; DNA: TGTGCCAGCAGCCCCCGGGGGGGGACAGAGCTTGAGCAGTACTTC; CDR3: CASSPRGGTELEQYF
D: NA; J: TRBJ1-5; V: TRBV7-6; length: 13; DNA: TGTGCCAGCAGCTCTCGGGAGAATCAGCCCCAGCATTTT; CDR3: CASSSRENQPQHF
D: NA; J: TRBJ2-5; V: TRBV7-3; length: 15; DNA: TGTGCCAGCAGCTTATCCCGGGCAGGGGCCGAGACCCAGTACTTC; CDR3: CASSLSRAGAETQYF
D: NA; J: TRBJ1-1; V: TRBV7-9; length: 12; DNA: TGTGCCAGCAGCCCCAACAGGGTCAAAGCTTTCTTT; CDR3: CASSPNRVKAFF
D: NA; J: TRBJ1-3; V: TRBV6-6; length: 16; DNA: TGTGCCAGCAGTTACCTGGCAGGGCTAACCGGAAACACCATATATTTT; CDR3: CASSYLAGLTGNTIYF
D: NA; J: TRBJ1-2; V: TRBV11-3; length: 16; DNA: TGTGCCAGCAGCTTAGTACTGTTCGGTGAGCCTTACGGCTACACCTTC; CDR3: CASSLVLFGEPYGYTF
D: TRBD2; J: TRBJ2-7; V: TRBV5-4; length: 17; DNA: TGTGCCAGCAGCAGCCCCACCCCGGGGGGAGGGGCGGTCGAGCAGTACTTC; CDR3: CASSSPTPGGGAVEQYF
D: NA; J: TRBJ2-7; V: TRBV19; length: 15; DNA: TGTGCCAGTAGTATTGGACTCTTATCCCCCTACGAGCAGTACTTC; CDR3: CASSIGLLSPYEQYF
D: NA; J: TRBJ2-7; V: TRBV10-3; length: 13; DNA: TGTGCCATCGGATGGACAGCATCCTACGAGCAGTACTTC; CDR3: CAIGWTASYEQYF
D: TRBD2; J: TRBJ2-7; V: TRBV7-2; length: 16; DNA: TGTGCCAGCAGCTTAGGGACTAGCGGACCCTCCTACGAGCAGTACTTC; CDR3: CASSLGTSGPSYEQYF
D: NA; J: TRBJ2-7; V: TRBV25-1; length: 15; DNA: TGTGCCAGCAGTGAATATGGCGGTAGCTCCTACGAGCAGTACTTC; CDR3: CASSEYGGSSYEQYF
D: TRBD2; J: TRBJ2-7; V: TRBV5-1; length: 16; DNA: TGCGCCAGCAGCCCTCTGACTAGCGGGAAGGTAGACGAGCAGTACTTC; CDR3: CASSPLTSGKVDEQYF
D: TRBD1; J: TRBJ1-4; V: TRBV7-9; length: 15; DNA: TGTGCCAGCAGCTCCCCGGGAAGGGAGACAGGGAAACTGTTTTTT; CDR3: CASSSPGRETGKLFF
D: NA; J: TRBJ2-7; V: TRBV5-4; length: 16; DNA: TGTGCCAGCAGCTTTAGTATTGGGGCCCCTTCCTACGAGCAGTACTTC; CDR3: CASSFSIGAPSYEQYF
D: NA; J: TRBJ2-7; V: TRBV7-9; length: 15; DNA: TGTGCCAGCAGCTCGGACACCGGGACACATTACGAGCAGTACTTC; CDR3: CASSSDTGTHYEQYF
D: NA; J: TRBJ1-1; V: TRBV7-9; length: 15; DNA: TGTGCCAGCAGCTCCGCTATCTCCGCGAACACTGAAGCTTTCTTT; CDR3: CASSSAISANTEAFF
D: TRBD2; J: TRBJ2-5; V: TRBV28; length: 16; DNA: TGTGCCAGCAGTCCCCCCGGGACTAGCGGGTGGGAGACCCAGTACTTC; CDR3: CASSPPGTSGWETQYF
D: TRBD1; J: TRBJ1-1; V: TRBV11-3; length: 16; DNA: TGTGCCAGCAGCCCCGGGACAGGGTTTCGCAACACTGAAGCTTTCTTT; CDR3: CASSPGTGFRNTEAFF
D: NA; J: TRBJ2-2; V: TRBV6-5; length: 14; DNA: TGTGCCAGCAGAGAAGGGACACGCACCGGGGAGCTGTTTTTT; CDR3: CASREGTRTGELFF
D: TRBD1; J: TRBJ1-4; V: TRBV11-2; length: 14; DNA: TGTGCCAGCAGCGAGATCCCGGACAGGGGGAAACTGTTTTTT; CDR3: CASSEIPDRGKLFF
D: TRBD1; J: TRBJ1-5; V: TRBV18; length: 18; DNA: TGTGCCAGCTCACCCAGGGGGTATGAAGCTTCGAGCAATCAGCCCCAGCATTTT; CDR3: CASSPRGYEASSNQPQHF
D: NA; J: TRBJ1-5; V: TRBV5-8; length: 14; DNA: TGTGCCAGCAGCTTGGGGTTGGCCAATCAGCCCCAGCATTTT; CDR3: CASSLGLANQPQHF
D: TRBD2; J: TRBJ2-7; V: TRBV28; length: 16; DNA: TGTGCCAGCACCCTACTAGCGGGAGGCCTGGGGGGCGAGCAGTACTTC; CDR3: CASTLLAGGLGGEQYF
D: TRBD2; J: TRBJ2-1; V: TRBV27; length: 15; DNA: TGTGCCAGCAGTTCCGGGTTAGCGGGATCTAATGAGCAGTTCTTC; CDR3: CASSSGLAGSNEQFF
D: TRBD1; J: TRBJ2-7; V: TRBV29-1; length: 15; DNA: TGCAGCGTTGATAGTCGGACAGGGGACCCCTACGAGCAGTACTTC; CDR3: CSVDSRTGDPYEQYF
D: TRBD1; J: TRBJ2-3; V: TRBV11-2; length: 14; DNA: TGTGCCAGCAGCTTGGGACAGGGGGTTGATACGCAGTATTTT; CDR3: CASSLGQGVDTQYF
D: TRBD2; J: TRBJ2-1; V: TRBV11-2; length: 12; DNA: TGTGCCAGCAGCTGGGCGGGGGGTGAGCAGTTCTTC; CDR3: CASSWAGGEQFF
D: TRBD2; J: TRBJ2-5; V: TRBV5-4; length: 14; DNA: TGTGCCAGCAGCTTAAGGGCGGGAGAAGAGACCCAGTACTTC; CDR3: CASSLRAGEETQYF
D: NA; J: TRBJ1-2; V: TRBV5-1; length: 13; DNA: TGCGCCAGCAGCTTCACGGCGGACTATGGCTACACCTTC; CDR3: CASSFTADYGYTF
D: TRBD1; J: TRBJ1-2; V: TRBV5-1; length: 14; DNA: TGCGCCAGCAGCAACAGGACAGGGGGCGCCGGCTACACCTTC; CDR3: CASSNRTGGAGYTF
D: TRBD1; J: TRBJ1-5; V: TRBV7-8; length: 17; DNA: TGTGCCAGCAGCATGACCGGGACAGGGGCTCTCATTCAGCCCCAGCATTTT; CDR3: CASSMTGTGALIQPQHF
D: NA; J: TRBJ2-5; V: TRBV5-1; length: 17; DNA: TGCGCCAGCAGCTCAGGGACAGCCGGACTAGCTGGGGAGACCCAGTACTTC; CDR3: CASSSGTAGLAGETQYF
D: TRBD1; J: TRBJ2-3; V: TRBV29-1; length: 14; DNA: TGCAGCGTACCGGACAGGGCTAGCACAGATACGCAGTATTTT; CDR3: CSVPDRASTDTQYF
D: TRBD1; J: TRBJ2-7; V: TRBV6-1; length: 14; DNA: TGTGCCAGTGCAGGACAGGGCAGTCTAGCCGAGCAGTACTTC; CDR3: CASAGQGSLAEQYF
D: TRBD1; J: TRBJ2-7; V: TRBV7-9; length: 15; DNA: TGTGCCAGCAGCTGGACAGGGGGGGAATCCTACGAGCAGTACTTC; CDR3: CASSWTGGESYEQYF
D: NA; J: TRBJ2-7; V: TRBV7-2; length: 13; DNA: TGTGCCAGCAGCCACCCCGGGACCTACGAGCAGTACTTC; CDR3: CASSHPGTYEQYF
D: NA; J: TRBJ1-1; V: TRBV5-4; length: 14; DNA: TGTGCCAGCAGCTCACAGGCTTTTCGGACTGAAGCTTTCTTT; CDR3: CASSSQAFRTEAFF
D: TRBD2; J: TRBJ2-1; V: TRBV19; length: 17; DNA: TGTGCCAGTAGTATTTACGCCCTAGCGGGAGGCTACAATGAGCAGTTCTTC; CDR3: CASSIYALAGGYNEQFF
D: NA; J: TRBJ1-2; V: TRBV6-4; length: 14; DNA: TGTGCCAGCAGTGAGGGGGCGCCTAACTATGGCTACACCTTC; CDR3: CASSEGAPNYGYTF
D: TRBD2; J: TRBJ2-3; V: TRBV5-1; length: 17; DNA: TGCGCCAGCAGCCCGCGGGCCACTAGCGGGAGGACAGATACGCAGTATTTT; CDR3: CASSPRATSGRTDTQYF
D: TRBD2; J: TRBJ2-1; V: TRBV5-1; length: 15; DNA: TGCGCCAGCAGCTTGGACGGGAGGAATTACAATGAGCAGTTCTTC; CDR3: CASSLDGRNYNEQFF
D: TRBD2; J: TRBJ2-1; V: TRBV19; length: 18; DNA: TGTGCCAGTAGTATAAGCCCCTTGGCTAGCGGGAGGGCCCTCCGGCAGTTCTTC; CDR3: CASSISPLASGRALRQFF
D: NA; J: TRBJ2-7; V: TRBV5-1; length: 14; DNA: TGCGCCAGCAGCGCCAGTGGCAGGGACTCCGAGCAGTACTTC; CDR3: CASSASGRDSEQYF
D: TRBD2; J: TRBJ2-2; V: TRBV5-1; length: 18; DNA: TGCGCCAGCAGCTTGGACGGTAGCGGGAGGGTCGGCACCGGGGAGCTGTTTTTT; CDR3: CASSLDGSGRVGTGELFF
D: NA; J: TRBJ1-1; V: TRBV18; length: 16; DNA: TGTGCCAGCTCACCGGCCTTATTGCAGGGGCCCACTGAAGCTTTCTTT; CDR3: CASSPALLQGPTEAFF
D: NA; J: TRBJ1-4; V: TRBV21-1; length: 13; DNA: TGTGCCATACATGACAGGGGAGGGGAAAAACTGTTTTTT; CDR3: CAIHDRGGEKLFF